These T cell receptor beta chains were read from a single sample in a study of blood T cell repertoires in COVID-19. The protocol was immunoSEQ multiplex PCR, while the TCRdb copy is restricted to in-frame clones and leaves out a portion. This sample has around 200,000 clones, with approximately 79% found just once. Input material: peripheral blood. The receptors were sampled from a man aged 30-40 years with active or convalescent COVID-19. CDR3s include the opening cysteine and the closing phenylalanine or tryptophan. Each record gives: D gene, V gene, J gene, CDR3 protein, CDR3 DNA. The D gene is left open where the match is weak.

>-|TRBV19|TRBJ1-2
CATSRGSYGYTF
TGTGCCACCTCCCGGGGATCCTATGGCTACACCTTC
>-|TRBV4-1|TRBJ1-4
CASSQTGLDEKLFF
TGCGCCAGCAGCCAGACGGGACTCGATGAAAAACTGTTTTTT
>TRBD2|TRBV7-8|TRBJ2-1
CASSLLAGGNEQFF
TGTGCCAGCAGTCTACTAGCGGGAGGCAATGAGCAGTTCTTC
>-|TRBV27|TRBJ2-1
CASSFSAGNEQFF
TGTGCCAGCAGTTTCTCGGCGGGCAATGAGCAGTTCTTC
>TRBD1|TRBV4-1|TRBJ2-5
CASSQEWGQGAETQYF
TGCGCCAGCAGCCAAGAATGGGGACAGGGGGCTGAGACCCAGTACTTC
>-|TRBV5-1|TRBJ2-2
CASSLSAQGGTGELFF
TGCGCCAGCAGCTTGTCCGCACAGGGAGGGACCGGGGAGCTGTTTTTT
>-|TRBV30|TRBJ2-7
CAWRRGGSYEQYF
TGTGCCTGGAGAAGGGGGGGCAGCTACGAGCAGTACTTC
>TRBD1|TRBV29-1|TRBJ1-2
CSVEETGQGWEANYGYTF
TGCAGCGTTGAAGAAACCGGACAGGGTTGGGAGGCTAACTATGGCTACACCTTC
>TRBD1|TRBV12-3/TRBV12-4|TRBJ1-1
CASSLSGTGGHFF
TGTGCCAGCAGTTTATCCGGGACAGGGGGTCACTTTTTT
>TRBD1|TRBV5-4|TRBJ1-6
CASSLWTGSSYNSPLHF
TGTGCCAGCAGCCTTTGGACAGGGAGCTCCTATAATTCACCCCTCCACTTT
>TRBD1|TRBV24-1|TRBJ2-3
CATSDAGQGARDTQYF
TGTGCCACCAGTGACGCGGGACAGGGGGCGCGGGATACGCAGTATTTT